A single sample gave rise to the 10 T cell receptor beta chains below, sequenced in a study of T-cell reconstitution after alpha-beta-depleted transplantation in children. Using unique molecular identifiers, the investigators prepared the TCRbeta library. TCRdb recomputed calls from the PCR reads with MiXCR, one row per CDR3 protein. Seen here are hundreds of thousands of distinct CDR3 sequences, 13% observed once, and the top ten hold 0.79%. Sample: PBMCs, taken before TCRalphabeta/CD19-depleted stem cell transplant. All receptors come from a girl aged 2-10 years with congenital amegakaryocytic thrombocytopenia, due to receive a stem cell transplant.

The sample holds many counts of this clonotype. This chain connects TRBV2 to TRBJ2-7; TRBD2 might be the D (5 bases). Germline V lookup: CDR1 SNHLY, CDR2 FYNNEI. This CDR3 has 15 amino acids. The ends were cut back, 1 base at V and 5 bases at J, with 15 bases in the middle. The CDR3 DNA follows: TGTGCCAGCAGTGAAGTACTTGTAGCGAAGCACGAGCAGTACTTC. It codes for CASSEVLVAKHEQYF. The whole variable domain, remainder taken from reference TRBV2 and TRBJ2-7, is EPEVTQTPSHQVTQMGQEVILRCVPISNHLYFYWYRQILGQKVEFLVSFYNNEISEKSEIFDDQFSVERPDGSNFTLKIRSTKLEDSAMYFCASSEVLVAKHEQYFGPGTRLTVT.

This clonotype came up many times. This chain uses TRBV20-1 with TRBJ1-1; unclear D gene. Germline loops: CDR1 DFQATT, CDR2 SNEGSKA (reference sequence). This CDR3 region has 12 residues. V shed 0 bases and J shed 5 bases, with 7 bases lying between them. The CDR3 sequence: CSARDQSTEAFF. For the CDR3, the DNA is TGCAGTGCTAGAGATCAATCTACTGAAGCTTTCTTT.

This clonotype was seen many times. The chain employs TRBV4-2 and TRBJ1-6; D is perhaps TRBD1 (6 bases). V dropped 3 bases and J dropped 10 bases, with 10 bases sitting between them. Per germline, CDR1 LGHNA and CDR2 YNFKEQ. The CDR3 runs 13 residues. For the CDR3, the DNA is TGTGCCAGCAGCCATACACAGGGCTCACCCCTCCACTTT. Translation: CASSHTQGSPLHF.

There are many counts of this clonotype. V and J are TRBV4-1 and TRBJ2-5; D is ambiguous. This CDR3 contains 14 residues. Between the trimmed V and J ends, which lost 3 bases and 1 base, there was a span of 9 bases. Germline values: CDR1 MGHRA, CDR2 YSYEKL. CDR3 DNA: TGCGCCAGCAGCCAGATAGGAAGCCAAGAGACCCAGTACTTC. It encodes CASSQIGSQETQYF.

The chain combines TRBV10-3 with TRBJ2-6; D unclear. Germline CDR1 is ENHRY and CDR2 is SYGVKD. V was shortened by 3 bases and J by 0 bases, with 9 bases between the two germline ends. The CDR3 extends over 16 amino acids. DNA of the CDR3: TGTGCCATCAGTGACCTTAAGAGCTCTGGGGCCAACGTCCTGACTTTC. Its translation: CAISDLKSSGANVLTF.

This clonotype has ten or more counts. The rearrangement links TRBV25-1 to TRBJ2-1; D gene unclear. Germline CDR1 and CDR2: MGHDK and SYGVNS. V lost 5 bases and J 6 bases, leaving 11 bases between the germline ends. This CDR3 has 13 amino acids. The CDR3 sequence is CASSKVIFNEQFF. As DNA, the CDR3 is TGTGCCAGCAGTAAGGTGATCTTCAATGAGCAGTTCTTC.

This clonotype was recorded at least ten times. This chain links TRBV29-1 with TRBJ2-7; 8 nucleotides match TRBD2. This CDR3 is built from 13 residues. CDR1 is SQVTM and CDR2 is ANQGSEA in the germline V gene. V dropped 7 bases and J dropped 1; count of bases not matched to a gene: 6. For the CDR3, the DNA is TGCAGCGCCGGGGGGGACGAATCCTACGAGCAGTACTTC. It codes for CSAGGDESYEQYF.

This clonotype was seen ten or more times. The chain recombines TRBV7-9 with TRBJ2-7; D is unresolved. Germline V gene lookup returns CDR1 SEHNR and CDR2 FQNEAQ (reference sequence). This CDR3 is 15 amino acids long. V gave up 4 bases and J gave up 5 bases, with 18 bases separating them. CDR3 sequence: CASSSSVSESNEQYF. Written as DNA, the CDR3 is TGTGCCAGCAGCTCGTCCGTATCGGAGAGCAACGAGCAGTACTTC.

This clonotype occurred many times. The rearrangement links TRBV15 to TRBJ1-2, with 10 bases that match TRBD1. The CDR3 sequence is 16 residues long. Germline V gene data show CDR1 as LNHNV and CDR2 as YYDKDF (reference sequence). The V and J ends lost 2 bases and 8 bases, in that order; junction bases with no gene match: 11. CDR3 sequence reads: CATSRPRDRGSWGYTF. The CDR3 DNA sequence: TGTGCCACCAGCAGACCCCGGGACAGGGGTTCATGGGGCTACACCTTC. Full variable domain (outside the CDR3, taken from reference TRBV15 and TRBJ1-2): DAMVIQNPRYQVTQFGKPVTLSCSQTLNHNVMYWYQQKSSQAPKLLFHYYDKDFNNEADTPDNFQSRRPNTSFCFLDIRSPGLGDTAMYLCATSRPRDRGSWGYTFGSGTRLTVV.

The V call is TRBV28, the J call TRBJ2-1; D ambiguous. The germline gives CDR1 MDHEN, CDR2 SYDVKM. The germline V and J ends were trimmed by 1 base and 0 bases, with 7 bases remaining between them. The CDR3 runs to 15 residues. The DNA for the CDR3 is TGTGCCAGCAGTTTATACCGAGACTCCTACAATGAGCAGTTCTTC. Translated: CASSLYRDSYNEQFF.